These 17 T cell receptor beta chains originate from one sample sequenced in a study of regulatory dendritic cells for organ transplantation. Which antigens these TCRs recognize remains unknown. Generated by immunoSEQ multiplex PCR, the TCRdb table keeps only in-frame clones and is missing some. The data show around 5,200 clones, approximately 74% seen once. Allogeneic regulatory or mature dendritic cells were co-cultured for 5 days with CFSE-labeled sorted T cells at 1:10. Sequenced: memory CD8+ T cells from blood cultured with regulatory dendritic cells. Subset defined: CD45RO+ memory T cells. The source is a human donor in good health.

The CDR3 region is CASNTDGNTEAFF. DNA for the CDR3: TGTGCCAGCAATACCGACGGGAACACTGAAGCTTTCTTT. The chain employs TRBV2 and TRBJ1-1, with D uncertain. Trimming cost V 7 bases and J 1 base, with 10 bases left between them. CDR3 size: 13 residues. Germline V gene data show CDR1 as SNHLY and CDR2 as FYNNEI.

The chain uses TRBV27 and TRBJ2-7; TRBD2 matches at 8 bases. The germline gives CDR1 MNHEY, CDR2 SMNVEV (reference sequence). Trimming cost V 2 bases and J 7 bases; bases outside gene matches: 1. The CDR3 has 12 amino acids. In DNA form, the CDR3 reads TGTGCCAGCAGTTTAACGGGGGGGGAGCAGTACTTC. This gives the protein CASSLTGGEQYF.

The chain has TRBV5-4 and TRBJ1-2, with D maybe TRBD1 (6 bases). The CDR3 consists of 15 residues. Germline-derived CDR1 and CDR2 are SGHNT and YYREEE (reference sequence). V lost 0 bases to trimming and J lost 3 bases, with 12 bases between them. The CDR3 nucleotides are TGTGCCAGCAGCTTGGAGCCAGGGGACCACTATGGCTACACCTTC. It translates to CASSLEPGDHYGYTF.

The rearrangement joins TRBV4-1 to TRBJ2-7; D uncertain. Deletions cut 1 base from V and 8 bases from J, with 12 bases between. CDR1 and CDR2 from the germline V gene are MGHRA and YSYEKL. This CDR3 is built from 13 residues. The CDR3 DNA reads as TGCGCCAGCAGCCAAGGTTACCAAACACAGCAGTACTTC. This translates into CASSQGYQTQQYF.

This rearrangement joins TRBV11-2 to TRBJ1-1, with D perhaps matching TRBD1 (5 bases). Trimming cost V 1 base and J 5 bases, with 8 bases left between them. The CDR3 runs 13 residues. The V gene's germline CDR1 is SGHAT and CDR2 FQNNGV. The CDR3 bases are TGTGCCAGCAGCTTAGGTCGGGGGACTGAAGCTTTCTTT. Translation: CASSLGRGTEAFF. Complete variable domain (other parts from reference TRBV11-2 and TRBJ1-1): EAGVAQSPRYKIIEKRQSVAFWCNPISGHATLYWYQQILGQGPKLLIQFQNNGVVDDSQLPKDRFSAERLKGVDSTLKIQPAKLEDSAVYLCASSLGRGTEAFFGQGTRLTVV.

This clone appeared a single time. The genes are TRBV7-3 and TRBJ2-7; 9 bases map to TRBD2. Looked up from germline, CDR1 is SGHTA and CDR2 is FQGTGA. Trimming took 5 bases from V and 2 from J; bases not matched to a gene: 7. This CDR3 is 15 amino acids long. The CDR3 region is CASSPELAGAYEQYF. In DNA form, the CDR3 reads TGTGCCAGCAGCCCCGAACTAGCGGGCGCCTACGAGCAGTACTTC. The variable domain in full, completed from reference TRBV7-3 and TRBJ2-7, reads GAGVSQTPSNKVTEKGKYVELRCDPISGHTALYWYRQSLGQGPEFLIYFQGTGAADDSGLPNDRFFAVRPEGSVSTLKIQRTERGDSAVYLCASSPELAGAYEQYFGPGTRLTVT.

This chain uses TRBV4-3 with TRBJ2-1; 8 nucleotides align to TRBD1. This CDR3 is 15 amino acids long. Germline V gives CDR1 LGHNA, CDR2 YSLEER. Trimming took 3 bases from V and 1 from J; bases not matched to a gene: 2. CDR3 DNA sequence: TGCGCCAGCAGCCAGTACAGGGGGTCCTACAATGAGCAGTTCTTC. Its translation is CASSQYRGSYNEQFF.

This chain joins TRBV19 and TRBJ2-4; D is unresolved. Germline CDR1 and CDR2: LNHDA and SQIVND (reference sequence). Trimming removed 8 bases at V and 0 bases at J, with 8 bases between. The CDR3 is 13 amino acids. CDR3 region: CASPILAKNIQYF. DNA of the CDR3: TGTGCCAGTCCGATACTAGCCAAAAACATTCAGTACTTC.

This clone was recorded once. The rearrangement uses TRBV6-6 and TRBJ1-1; D remains unclear. Trimming pared 2 bases from V and 5 bases from J, leaving 9 bases between. CDR3 length equals 13 residues. Germline assignment: CDR1 MNHNY and CDR2 SVGAGI (reference sequence). The CDR3, as DNA: TGTGCCAGCAGTTACATCCAGTTGACTGAAGCTTTCTTT. Translation: CASSYIQLTEAFF.

This chain joins TRBV6-5 and TRBJ2-2; D might be TRBD2 (6 bases). The CDR3 extends over 13 amino acids. The V and J ends lost 8 bases and 0 bases respectively, with 7 bases between them. Germline CDR1 MNHEY, CDR2 SVGAGI. CDR3 bases: TGTGCCAGCGGGACTTCGAACACCGGGGAGCTGTTTTTT. As protein: CASGTSNTGELFF.

The chain has TRBV5-1 and TRBJ1-1, with D hard to call. CDR3 size: 17 residues. Looked up from germline, CDR1 is SGHRS and CDR2 is YFSETQ. Deletions cut 0 bases from V and 2 bases from J, with 17 bases between. The CDR3 reads CASSLDLQIIPNTEAFF. The CDR3 DNA is TGCGCCAGCAGCTTGGACCTACAGATCATCCCCAACACTGAAGCTTTCTTT.

V and J are TRBV9 and TRBJ1-2; the match to TRBD1 covers 7 bases. There are 15 residues in the CDR3. CDR1 is SGDLS and CDR2 is YYNGEE in the germline V gene. V dropped 1 base and J dropped 3; count of bases not matched to a gene: 6. CDR3 sequence reads: CASSVSATGHYGYTF. Written as DNA, the CDR3 is TGTGCCAGCAGCGTATCAGCGACAGGGCACTATGGCTACACCTTC.

The chain has TRBV27 and TRBJ2-5; no reliable D call. Germline CDR1 reads MNHEY; CDR2 reads SMNVEV (reference sequence). The CDR3 loop spans 14 amino acids. The V and J ends lost 2 bases and 1 base respectively, with 8 bases between them. The CDR3: CASSLSRTQETQYF. CDR3 nucleotide sequence: TGTGCCAGCAGTTTAAGCCGGACCCAAGAGACCCAGTACTTC.

This clone has more than one count but fewer than ten. The chain links TRBV27 to TRBJ2-3; weak D call: TRBD1 (5 bases). The V gene lost 5 bases and the J gene lost 5 bases, with 5 bases spanning the gap. Per the germline V gene, CDR1 is MNHEY and CDR2 is SMNVEV (reference sequence). The CDR3 has 11 amino acids. The CDR3 nucleotides are TGTGCCAGCAGTAGGGGAGATACGCAGTATTTT. Protein product: CASSRGDTQYF.

This chain connects TRBV10-1 to TRBJ2-7, with D hard to call. Germline-derived CDR1 and CDR2 are WNHNN and SYGVQD (reference sequence). The CDR3 sequence is 14 residues long. V was cut by 7 bases and J by 4 bases, with 17 bases left in between. The CDR3 region is CASTEDRWKYEQYF. The CDR3 DNA is TGCGCCAGCACCGAGGATCGATGGAAATACGAGCAGTACTTC.

The rearrangement joins TRBV10-3 to TRBJ2-3, with 9 positions matching TRBD2. Looked up from germline, CDR1 is ENHRY and CDR2 is SYGVKD. Trimming cost V 0 bases and J 6 bases; bases outside gene matches: 7. The CDR3 covers 16 residues. The CDR3 reads CAISESASGNLDTQYF. The CDR3 DNA sequence: TGTGCCATCAGTGAGTCGGCTAGCGGGAACTTGGATACGCAGTATTTT.

This chain links TRBV6-4 with TRBJ2-1, with 11 bases identical to TRBD2. V shed 8 bases and J 0 bases; nucleotides not matched to a gene: 0. The CDR3 spans 14 residues. The germline V gene has CDR1 MRHNA and CDR2 SNTAGT. CDR3 DNA: TGTGCCAGCGGGACTAGCGGCTCCTACAATGAGCAGTTCTTC. Amino acid sequence: CASGTSGSYNEQFF.